This T cell receptor (beta chain) emerged from a study of T cell repertoires in cytomegalovirus infection (dated 2019 in TCRdb). At the level of the whole study: The HLA type of each donor mattered for the analysis, because public TCR beta signatures pointed to carriage of CMV infection along with the matching HLA type. The full study reports these points: In the ex vivo response, HLA-C-restricted CMV-specific TCR beta clonotypes were dominant, and in two of eight donors the single most frequent clonotype came from this HLA-C-restricted group. In both this cohort and an independent approximately 350-donor cohort, the cumulative frequency of public TCR beta family members distinguished carriers of CMV infection plus the relevant HLA type.

For sequencing, an Illumina HiSeq 1500 was employed. Clones were called with MiXCR by TCRdb after fastp trimmed the public reads at Q25, and only in-frame beta chains were retained. Identical CDR3 proteins give one entry, which carries the most common genes and DNA. Present in this sample are around 740,000 distinct CDR3 sequences, under 40% of which were seen just once. The ten most abundant clones make up roughly 2.9% of the sample. This clonotype was counted a few times. This clone's antigen is unknown. Base qualities are not provided; no much larger clone lies one nucleotide away. V ends up 1 base short and J 4 bases short, with an unmatched junction base count of 6. From the germline V gene, CDR1 is KGHDR and CDR2 is SFDVKD. The CDR3 numbers 16 residues from cysteine through phenylalanine. This entry keeps only the CDR3 DNA: 48 bases, framed from base 1.

The sample consisted of PBMCs. The clonotype comes from a human donor in good health (CMV status not recorded). Some clones in this sample may be carry-over from other donors' samples. The chain links TRBV24-1 with TRBJ1-5, and 7 junction bases match TRBD1. The nucleotide sequence is given as TGTGCCACCAGTGATTTATCGGACAGGAGTAATCAGCCCCAGCATTTT. Its protein reads: CATSDLSDRSNQPQHF.